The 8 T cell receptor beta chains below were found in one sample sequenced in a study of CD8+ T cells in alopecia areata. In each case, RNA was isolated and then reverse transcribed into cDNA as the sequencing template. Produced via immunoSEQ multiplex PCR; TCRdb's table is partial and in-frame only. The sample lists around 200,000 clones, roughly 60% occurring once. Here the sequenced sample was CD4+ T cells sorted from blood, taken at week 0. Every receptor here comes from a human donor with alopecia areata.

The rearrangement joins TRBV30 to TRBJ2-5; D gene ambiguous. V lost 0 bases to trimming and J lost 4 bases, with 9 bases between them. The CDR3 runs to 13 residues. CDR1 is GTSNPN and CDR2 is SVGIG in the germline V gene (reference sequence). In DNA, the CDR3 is TGTGCCTGGAGTGTACTTGGAATAGAGACCCAGTACTTC. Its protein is CAWSVLGIETQYF. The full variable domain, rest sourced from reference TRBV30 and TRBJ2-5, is SQTIHQWPATLVQPVGSPLSLECTVEGTSNPNLYWYRQAAGRGLQLLFYSVGIGQISSEVPQNLSASRPQDRQFILSSKKLLLSDSGFYLCAWSVLGIETQYFGPGTRLLVL.

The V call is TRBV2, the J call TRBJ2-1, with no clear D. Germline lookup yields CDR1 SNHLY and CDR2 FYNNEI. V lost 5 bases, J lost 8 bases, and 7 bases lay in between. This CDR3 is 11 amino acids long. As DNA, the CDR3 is TGTGCCAGCAGTCCCCTCGATGAGCAGTTCTTC. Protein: CASSPLDEQFF. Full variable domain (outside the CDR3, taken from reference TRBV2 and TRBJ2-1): EPEVTQTPSHQVTQMGQEVILRCVPISNHLYFYWYRQILGQKVEFLVSFYNNEISEKSEIFDDQFSVERPDGSNFTLKIRSTKLEDSAMYFCASSPLDEQFFGPGTRLTVL.

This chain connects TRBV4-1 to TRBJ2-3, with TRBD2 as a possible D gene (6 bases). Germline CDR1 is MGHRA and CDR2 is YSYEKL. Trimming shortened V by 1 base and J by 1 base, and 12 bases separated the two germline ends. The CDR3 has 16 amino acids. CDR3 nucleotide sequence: TGCGCCAGCAGCCAAGGGGACTTCGGCGGCACAGATACGCAGTATTTT. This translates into CASSQGDFGGTDTQYF.

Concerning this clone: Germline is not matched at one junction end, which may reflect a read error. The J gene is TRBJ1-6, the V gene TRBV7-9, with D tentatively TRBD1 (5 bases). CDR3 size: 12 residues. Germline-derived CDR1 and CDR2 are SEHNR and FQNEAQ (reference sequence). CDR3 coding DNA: TGTGCCAGCAGCTTAGGAGGATTTGACAGTACATTT. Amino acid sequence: CASSLGGFDSTF.

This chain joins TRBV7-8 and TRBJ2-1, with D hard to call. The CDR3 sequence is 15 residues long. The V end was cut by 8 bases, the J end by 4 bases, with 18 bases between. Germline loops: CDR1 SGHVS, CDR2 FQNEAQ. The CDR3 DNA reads TGTGCCAGCCGCCCCTCCCAGTCCCATTACAATGAGCAGTTCTTC. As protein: CASRPSQSHYNEQFF. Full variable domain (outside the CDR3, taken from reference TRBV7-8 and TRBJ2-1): GAGVSQSPRYKVAKRGQDVALRCDPISGHVSLFWYQQALGQGPEFLTYFQNEAQLDKSGLPSDRFFAERPEGSVSTLKIQRTQQEDSAVYLCASRPSQSHYNEQFFGPGTRLTVL.

CDR3 protein: CASSYWTGQHHEAFF. The CDR3 DNA follows: TGTGCCAGCAGCTACTGGACGGGACAACACCATGAAGCTTTCTTT. The chain couples TRBV5-6 to TRBJ1-1; perhaps TRBD1 as D (6 bases). Trimming stripped 3 bases from V and 7 bases from J, with 19 bases between. The CDR3 consists of 15 residues. Germline lookup yields CDR1 SGHDT and CDR2 YYEEEE.

The CDR3 DNA reads as TGTGCCAGCAGTGGACAGGGGGCTCAAGAGACCCAGTACTTC. This gives the protein CASSGQGAQETQYF. The chain has TRBV25-1 and TRBJ2-5, with TRBD1 identical over 10 bases. Trimming took 4 bases from V and 2 from J; bases not matched to a gene: 1. The CDR3 is 14 amino acids. Germline values: CDR1 MGHDK, CDR2 SYGVNS.

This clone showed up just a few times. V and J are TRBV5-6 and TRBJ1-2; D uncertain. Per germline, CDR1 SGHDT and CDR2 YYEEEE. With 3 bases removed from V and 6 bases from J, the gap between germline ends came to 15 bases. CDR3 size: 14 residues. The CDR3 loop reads CASSSGWGINGYTF. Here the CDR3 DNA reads TGTGCCAGCAGCTCCGGCTGGGGAATTAATGGCTACACCTTC.